This TCR beta chain was observed in a study of T cell changes during pregnancy in multiple sclerosis. Sequenced by immunoSEQ multiplex PCR; TCRdb stores in-frame clones only, minus some. Of about 120,000 clones in the sample, approximately 93% were seen once. The V gene's germline CDR1 is SSHAT and CDR2 FNYEAQ (reference sequence). CDR3 length: 19 residues. The V segment lost 5 bases and the J segment 2 bases; nucleotides outside the gene matches: 9. The chain links TRBV7-7 to TRBJ2-2, with TRBD2 matching over 15 bases. The receptor's source is a female donor with multiple sclerosis, enrolled in a pregnancy study. The source was peripheral blood, collected before pregnancy. The DNA of the CDR3 is TGTGCCAGCAGCCGCAATGGACTAGCGGGAGGGCCTAACACCGGGGAGCTGTTTTTT. Amino acid sequence: CASSRNGLAGGPNTGELFF.